What follows is one TCR beta chain and its context. The V and J ends lost 1 base and 0 bases respectively, with 13 bases between them. Germline V gene data show CDR1 as SGHAT and CDR2 as FQNNGV. The CDR3 covers 17 residues. The data were obtained in a study of tumor T cells in aggressive B-cell lymphoma. TCRdb's table, derived via immunoSEQ multiplex PCR, lists solely in-frame clones and lacks some. The sample records around 1,700 clones, 90% to 95% being singletons. This receptor was obtained from an adult with diffuse large B cell lymphoma. Some clones in this sample may be carry-over from other donors' samples. The J gene is TRBJ2-1, the V gene TRBV11-2, with D tentatively TRBD1 (6 bases). The specimen sequenced was tumor tissue. The CDR3 region is CASSLVRGSTSYNEQFF. The DNA of the CDR3 is TGTGCCAGCAGCTTAGTTAGGGGGTCTACCTCCTACAATGAGCAGTTCTTC.